This is a list of T cell receptor beta chains from one sample in a study of OX40 agonist ivuxolimab in advanced cancers. TCRdb's table, derived via immunoSEQ multiplex PCR, lists solely in-frame clones and lacks some. Found here are nearly 25,000 clones, 77% of them singletons; the top ten hold 18%. The specimen comprised CD4+ or CD8+ T cells sorted from blood, sampled in a trial of the OX40 agonist ivuxolimab. Receptor source: an adult with an advanced solid tumor such as melanoma, head and neck, liver or kidney cancer. CDR3s include the opening cysteine and the closing phenylalanine or tryptophan. The order of the fields is V gene, D gene, CDR3 length, J gene, CDR3 DNA, CDR3 protein. D genes are given only for firm matches.

TRBV7-2	-	15	TRBJ1-2	TGTGCCAGCAGCCCGGAAAGGACACCCAACTATGGCTACACCTTC	CASSPERTPNYGYTF
TRBV10-3	-	12	TRBJ1-4	TGTGCCATCAGTGAACGTGATGAAAAACTGTTTTTT	CAISERDEKLFF
TRBV5-1	-	14	TRBJ1-6	TGCGCCAGCTCCGGAAGCTCCTATAATTCACCCCTCCACTTT	CASSGSSYNSPLHF
TRBV7-3	-	14	TRBJ2-1	TGTGCCAGCAGCTTAGCGGGTGGACCAAATGAGCAGTTCTTC	CASSLAGGPNEQFF
TRBV18	-	16	TRBJ1-5	TGTGCCAGCTCACCTTTCCGGACGGATAGCAATCAGCCCCAGCATTTT	CASSPFRTDSNQPQHF
TRBV5-4	-	15	TRBJ2-2	TGTGCCAGTAAAGAGGCCCAGCAGAACACCGGGGAGCTGTTTTTT	CASKEAQQNTGELFF
TRBV19	-	13	TRBJ1-3	TGTGCCAGTAGTGGCGGCTCTGGAAACACCATATATTTT	CASSGGSGNTIYF
TRBV2	-	15	TRBJ1-2	TGTGCCAGCAGTGAGTCGACGCAGTGGGTGGATGGCTACACCTTC	CASSESTQWVDGYTF
TRBV7-3	-	15	TRBJ2-3	TGTGCCAGCAGCTCCTCGGGACACCCTAAGGATACGCAGTATTTT	CASSSSGHPKDTQYF
TRBV9	-	13	TRBJ1-1	TGTGCCAGCAGCGTGGGGATGAACACTGAAGCTTTCTTT	CASSVGMNTEAFF